This TCR beta chain is drawn from a study of cytotoxic CD8 clonotypes in ibrutinib-treated CLL. This CDR3 has 14 residues. Germline V gene lookup returns CDR1 SNHLY and CDR2 FYNNEI. V lost 6 bases and J 8 bases, leaving 18 bases between the germline ends. TCRdb's copy holds only in-frame clones and misses some; the assay was immunoSEQ multiplex PCR. The table records 130,000 to 150,000 clones, 91% of them present only once. The sequence was obtained from a human donor with chronic lymphocytic leukemia. The V call is TRBV2, the J call TRBJ2-3, with D possibly matching TRBD1 (5 bases). Here the sequenced sample was PBMCs, taken after 12 months of ibrutinib treatment. The CDR3 spells CASRWEGAPSTQYF. CDR3 nucleotide sequence: TGTGCCAGCAGATGGGAAGGGGCGCCAAGTACGCAGTATTTT.